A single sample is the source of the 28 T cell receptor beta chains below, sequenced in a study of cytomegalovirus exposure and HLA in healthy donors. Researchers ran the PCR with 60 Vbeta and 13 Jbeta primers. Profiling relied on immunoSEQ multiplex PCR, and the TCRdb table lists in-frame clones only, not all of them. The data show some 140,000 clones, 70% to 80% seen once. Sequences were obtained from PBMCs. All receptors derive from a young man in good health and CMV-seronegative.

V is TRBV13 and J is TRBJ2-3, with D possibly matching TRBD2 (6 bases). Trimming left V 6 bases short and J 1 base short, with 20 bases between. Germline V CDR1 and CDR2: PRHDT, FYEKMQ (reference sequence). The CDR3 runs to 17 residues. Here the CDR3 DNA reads TGTGCCAGCAGTTCCTGGGGCCCTAGCGAGGGCACAGATACGCAGTATTTT. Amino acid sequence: CASSSWGPSEGTDTQYF. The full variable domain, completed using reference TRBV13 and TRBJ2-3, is AAGVIQSPRHLIKEKRETATLKCYPIPRHDTVYWYQQGPGQDPQFLISFYEKMQSDKGSIPDRFSAQQFSDYHSELNMSSLELGDSALYFCASSSWGPSEGTDTQYFGPGTRLTVL.

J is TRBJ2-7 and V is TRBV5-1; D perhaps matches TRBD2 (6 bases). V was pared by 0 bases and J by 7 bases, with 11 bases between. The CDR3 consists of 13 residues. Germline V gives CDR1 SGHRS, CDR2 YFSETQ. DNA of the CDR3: TGCGCCAGCAGCTTGGCGGGAGCACCAGAGCAGTACTTC. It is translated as CASSLAGAPEQYF.

CDR3 DNA: TGTGCCAGCAGCTTACAAGGGACAGACTACGAGCAGTACTTC. Residues: CASSLQGTDYEQYF. The V call is TRBV5-4, the J call TRBJ2-7; 7 bases are a match to TRBD1. This CDR3 is built from 14 residues. CDR1 and CDR2 from the germline V gene are SGHNT and YYREEE (reference sequence). The J segment lost 3 bases and the V segment lost 2 bases, leaving 5 bases of the junction unmatched.

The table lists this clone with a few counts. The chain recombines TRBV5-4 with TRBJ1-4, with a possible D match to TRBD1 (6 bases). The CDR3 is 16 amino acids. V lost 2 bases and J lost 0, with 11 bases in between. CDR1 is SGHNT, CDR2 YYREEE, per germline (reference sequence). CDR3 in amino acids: CASSFGGAATNEKLFF. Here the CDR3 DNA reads TGTGCCAGCAGCTTCGGGGGGGCTGCAACTAATGAAAAACTGTTTTTT. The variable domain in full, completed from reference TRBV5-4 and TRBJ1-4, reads ETGVTQSPTHLIKTRGQQVTLRCSSQSGHNTVSWYQQALGQGPQFIFQYYREEENGRGNFPPRFSGLQFPNYSSELNVNALELDDSALYLCASSFGGAATNEKLFFGSGTQLSVL.

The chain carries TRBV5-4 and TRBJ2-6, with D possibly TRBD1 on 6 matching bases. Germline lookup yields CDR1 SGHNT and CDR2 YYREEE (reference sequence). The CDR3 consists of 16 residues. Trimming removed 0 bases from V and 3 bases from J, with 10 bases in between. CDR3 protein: CASSLGQGSGANVLTF. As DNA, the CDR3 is TGTGCCAGCAGCTTGGGGCAGGGGAGTGGGGCCAACGTCCTGACTTTC. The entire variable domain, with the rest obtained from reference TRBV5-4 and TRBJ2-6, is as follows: ETGVTQSPTHLIKTRGQQVTLRCSSQSGHNTVSWYQQALGQGPQFIFQYYREEENGRGNFPPRFSGLQFPNYSSELNVNALELDDSALYLCASSLGQGSGANVLTFGAGSRLTVL.

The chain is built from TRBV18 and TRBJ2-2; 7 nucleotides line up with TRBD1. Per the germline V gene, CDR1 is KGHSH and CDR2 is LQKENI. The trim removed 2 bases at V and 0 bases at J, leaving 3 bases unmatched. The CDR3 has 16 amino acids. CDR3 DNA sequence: TGTGCCAGCTCACCAACAGGGGCTGCGAACACCGGGGAGCTGTTTTTT. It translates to CASSPTGAANTGELFF.

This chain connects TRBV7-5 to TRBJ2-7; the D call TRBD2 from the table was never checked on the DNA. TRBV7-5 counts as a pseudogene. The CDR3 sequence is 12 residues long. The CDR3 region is CARSFKRNEQYF. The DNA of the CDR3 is TGTGCCAGAAGCTTCAAGCGAAACGAGCAGTACTTC.

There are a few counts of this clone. The CDR3 reads CASSSSGTTYNEQFF. As DNA, the CDR3 is TGTGCCAGCAGCTCCTCCGGGACAACCTACAATGAGCAGTTCTTC. The chain couples TRBV7-3 to TRBJ2-1; maybe TRBD1 (6 bases). Germline CDR1 SGHTA, CDR2 FQGTGA. This CDR3 is built from 15 residues. The V end was cut by 4 bases, the J end by 2 bases, with 12 bases between.

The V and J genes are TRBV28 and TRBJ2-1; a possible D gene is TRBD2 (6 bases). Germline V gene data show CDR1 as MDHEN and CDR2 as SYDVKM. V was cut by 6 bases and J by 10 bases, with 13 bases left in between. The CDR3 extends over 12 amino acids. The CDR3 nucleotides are TGTGCCAGCAGAACCGGAGGGCAAGAGCAGTTCTTC. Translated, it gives CASRTGGQEQFF.

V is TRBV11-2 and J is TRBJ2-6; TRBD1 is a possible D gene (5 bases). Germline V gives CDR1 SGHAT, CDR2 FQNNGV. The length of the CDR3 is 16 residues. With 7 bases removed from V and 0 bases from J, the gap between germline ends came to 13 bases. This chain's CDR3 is CASMTRGRSGANVLTF. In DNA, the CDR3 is TGTGCCAGCATGACAAGGGGCCGCTCTGGGGCCAACGTCCTGACTTTC.

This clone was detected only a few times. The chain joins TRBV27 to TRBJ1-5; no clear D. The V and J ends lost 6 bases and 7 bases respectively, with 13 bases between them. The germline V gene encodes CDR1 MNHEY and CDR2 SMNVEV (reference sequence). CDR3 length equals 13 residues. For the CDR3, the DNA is TGTGCCAGCAGGGAGGGAGCAGGACAGCCCCAGCATTTT. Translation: CASREGAGQPQHF.

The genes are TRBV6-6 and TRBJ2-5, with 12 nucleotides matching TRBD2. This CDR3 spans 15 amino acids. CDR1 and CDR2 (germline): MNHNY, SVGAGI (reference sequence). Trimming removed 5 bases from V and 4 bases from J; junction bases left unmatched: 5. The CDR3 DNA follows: TGTGCCAGCAGTCCGATGACTAGCGGGAGAGAGACCCAGTACTTC. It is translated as CASSPMTSGRETQYF.

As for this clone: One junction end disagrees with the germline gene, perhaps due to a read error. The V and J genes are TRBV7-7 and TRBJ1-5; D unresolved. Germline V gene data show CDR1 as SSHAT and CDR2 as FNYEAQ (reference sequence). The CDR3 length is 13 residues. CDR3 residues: CASSLVEGAPQHF. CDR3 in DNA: TGTGCTAGCAGCTTGGTCGAGGGAGCGCCCCAGCATTTT.

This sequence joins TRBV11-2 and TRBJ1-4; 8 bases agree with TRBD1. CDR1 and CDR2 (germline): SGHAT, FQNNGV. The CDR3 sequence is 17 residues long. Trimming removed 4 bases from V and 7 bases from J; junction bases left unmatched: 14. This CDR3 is CASSSTLSGGAREKLFF. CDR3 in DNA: TGTGCCAGCAGCTCTACCCTCTCAGGGGGCGCGCGTGAAAAACTGTTTTTT.

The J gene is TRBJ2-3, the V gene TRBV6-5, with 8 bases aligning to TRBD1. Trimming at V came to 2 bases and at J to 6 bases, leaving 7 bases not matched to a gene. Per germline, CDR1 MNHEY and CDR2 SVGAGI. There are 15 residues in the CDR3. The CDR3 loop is CASSYQLDRGDTQYF. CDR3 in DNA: TGTGCCAGCAGTTACCAACTAGACAGGGGTGATACGCAGTATTTT.

The CDR3 sequence: CASSLAGLAGNTGELFF. The CDR3 DNA reads TGTGCCAGCAGCTTGGCTGGCCTAGCGGGGAACACCGGGGAGCTGTTTTTT. The chain is built from TRBV5-4 and TRBJ2-2, with TRBD2 matching over 8 bases. CDR1 and CDR2 (germline): SGHNT, YYREEE (reference sequence). This CDR3 is built from 17 residues. V was clipped by 0 bases and J by 1 base; unmatched bases: 5.

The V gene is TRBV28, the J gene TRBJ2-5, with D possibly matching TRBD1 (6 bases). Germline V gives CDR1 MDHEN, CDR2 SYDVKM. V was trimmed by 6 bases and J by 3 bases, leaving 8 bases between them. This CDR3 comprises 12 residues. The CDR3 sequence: CASRRGKETQYF. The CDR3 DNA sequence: TGTGCCAGCAGAAGGGGGAAAGAGACCCAGTACTTC. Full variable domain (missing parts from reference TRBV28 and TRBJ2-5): DVKVTQSSRYLVKRTGEKVFLECVQDMDHENMFWYRQDPGLGLRLIYFSYDVKMKEKGDIPEGYSVSREKKERFSLILESASTNQTSMYLCASRRGKETQYFGPGTRLLVL.

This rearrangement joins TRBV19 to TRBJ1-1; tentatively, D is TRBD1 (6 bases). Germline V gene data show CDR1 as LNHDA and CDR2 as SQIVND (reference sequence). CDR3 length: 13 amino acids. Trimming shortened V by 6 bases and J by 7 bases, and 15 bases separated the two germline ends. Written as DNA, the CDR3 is TGTGCCAGTAGCGAAACAGGGTCGTTTGAAGCTTTCTTT. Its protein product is CASSETGSFEAFF.

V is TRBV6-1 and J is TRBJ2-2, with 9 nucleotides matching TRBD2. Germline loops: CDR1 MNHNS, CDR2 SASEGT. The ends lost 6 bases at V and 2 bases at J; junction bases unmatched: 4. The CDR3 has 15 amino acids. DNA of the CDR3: TGTGCCAGCAGCGCGACTAGCGGAAACACCGGGGAGCTGTTTTTT. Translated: CASSATSGNTGELFF.

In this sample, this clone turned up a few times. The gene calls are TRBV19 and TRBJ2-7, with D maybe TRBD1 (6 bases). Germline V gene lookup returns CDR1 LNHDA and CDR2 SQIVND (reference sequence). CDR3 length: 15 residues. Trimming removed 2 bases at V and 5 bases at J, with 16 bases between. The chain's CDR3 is CASSITVGWGHEQYF. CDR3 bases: TGTGCCAGTAGTATAACAGTCGGATGGGGGCACGAGCAGTACTTC.

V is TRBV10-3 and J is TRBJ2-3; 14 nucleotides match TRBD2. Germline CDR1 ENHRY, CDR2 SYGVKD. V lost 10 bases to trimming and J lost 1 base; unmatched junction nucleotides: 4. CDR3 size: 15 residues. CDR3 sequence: CATGLAGARTDTQYF. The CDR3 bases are TGTGCCACGGGACTAGCGGGAGCCCGCACAGATACGCAGTATTTT.

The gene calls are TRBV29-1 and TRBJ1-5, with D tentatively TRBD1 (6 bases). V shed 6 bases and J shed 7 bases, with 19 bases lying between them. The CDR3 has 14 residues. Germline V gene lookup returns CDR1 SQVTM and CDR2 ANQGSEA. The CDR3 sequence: CSVITDSQGQPQHF. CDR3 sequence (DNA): TGCAGCGTCATAACGGACAGCCAAGGGCAGCCCCAGCATTTT.

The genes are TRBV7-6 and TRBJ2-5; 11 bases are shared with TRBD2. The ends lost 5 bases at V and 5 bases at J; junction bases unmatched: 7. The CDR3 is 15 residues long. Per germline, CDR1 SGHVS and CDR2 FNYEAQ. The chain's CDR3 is CASSTTSGVRETQYF. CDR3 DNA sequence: TGTGCCAGCAGCACGACTAGCGGGGTACGGGAGACCCAGTACTTC. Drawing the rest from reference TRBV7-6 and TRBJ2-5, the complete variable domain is GAGVSQSPRYKVTKRGQDVALRCDPISGHVSLYWYRQALGQGPEFLTYFNYEAQQDKSGLPNDRFSAERPEGSISTLTIQRTEQRDSAMYRCASSTTSGVRETQYFGPGTRLLVL.

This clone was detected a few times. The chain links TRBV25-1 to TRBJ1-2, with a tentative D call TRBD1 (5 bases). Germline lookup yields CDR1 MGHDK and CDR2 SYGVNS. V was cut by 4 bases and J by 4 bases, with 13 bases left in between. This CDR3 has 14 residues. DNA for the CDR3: TGTGCCAGCAGTGCCTCGGGGGGACCCTATGGCTACACCTTC. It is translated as CASSASGGPYGYTF.

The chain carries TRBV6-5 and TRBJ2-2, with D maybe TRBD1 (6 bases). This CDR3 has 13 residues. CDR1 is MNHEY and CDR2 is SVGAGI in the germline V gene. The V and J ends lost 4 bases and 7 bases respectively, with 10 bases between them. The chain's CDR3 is CASSSLGGGELFF. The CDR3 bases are TGTGCCAGCAGTTCCTTAGGGGGCGGGGAGCTGTTTTTT.

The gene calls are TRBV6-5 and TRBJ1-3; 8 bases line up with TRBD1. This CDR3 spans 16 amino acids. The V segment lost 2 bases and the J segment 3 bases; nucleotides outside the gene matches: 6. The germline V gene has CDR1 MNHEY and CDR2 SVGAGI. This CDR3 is CASSYRTGFGGNTIYF. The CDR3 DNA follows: TGTGCCAGCAGTTACCGGACAGGGTTTGGTGGAAACACCATATATTTT.

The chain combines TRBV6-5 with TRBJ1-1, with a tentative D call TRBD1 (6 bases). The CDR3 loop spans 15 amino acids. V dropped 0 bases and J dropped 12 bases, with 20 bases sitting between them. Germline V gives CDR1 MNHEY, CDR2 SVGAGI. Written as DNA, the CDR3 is TGTGCCAGCAGTTACTCCCCCCTTGGGGGGGCGTTGACTTTCTTT. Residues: CASSYSPLGGALTFF.

The CDR3 loop reads CASSWAGTEYEQYF. The DNA of the CDR3 is TGTGCCAGCAGTTGGGCCGGGACAGAGTACGAGCAGTACTTC. The chain employs TRBV6-5 and TRBJ2-7; 7 bases fit TRBD1. The CDR3 runs to 14 residues. The V gene end was trimmed by 4 bases and the J gene end by 4 bases; junction bases not matched to a gene: 7. Per the germline V gene, CDR1 is MNHEY and CDR2 is SVGAGI.